These 29 T cell receptor beta chains share one sample of origin, sequenced in a study of T cells in Graves' hyperthyroidism and ophthalmopathy. Amplification targeted TCR beta CDR3 regions from RNA transcripts. HTBI primers drove first-round RT-PCR of the TCR CDR3. TCRdb reanalysed the multiplex PCR reads using MiXCR and keeps one entry per CDR3 protein. The sample shows about 290,000 distinct CDR3 sequences, around 15% of them seen only once. Sequencing input: blood. These receptors were taken from a woman aged 45-60 years with Graves' hyperthyroidism that later progressed to Graves' ophthalmopathy.

In its sample, this clonotype was seen many times. CDR3 nucleotides: TGTGCCTGGAAGAGGACACAGAGGTTATACACTGAAGCTTTCTTT. Translating it yields CAWKRTQRLYTEAFF. The chain has TRBV30 and TRBJ1-1; possible D gene TRBD1, 5 bases. V lost 4 bases, J lost 3 bases, and 18 bases lay in between. Per the germline V gene, CDR1 is GTSNPN and CDR2 is SVGIG (reference sequence). The CDR3 contains 15 residues.

This clonotype was detected many times. V is TRBV5-5 and J is TRBJ2-7; D is ambiguous. The CDR3 runs to 13 residues. The V gene's germline CDR1 is SGHKS and CDR2 YYEKEE (reference sequence). Trimming left V 0 bases short and J 1 base short, with 5 bases between. As DNA, the CDR3 is TGTGCCAGCAGCTTGGATCTTTCCTACGAGCAGTACTTC. Residues: CASSLDLSYEQYF.

This clonotype came up many times. The V call is TRBV6-5, the J call TRBJ1-2; 7 nucleotides line up with TRBD1. V lost 0 bases to trimming and J lost 2 bases; unmatched junction nucleotides: 3. The CDR3 sequence is 15 residues long. Germline lookup yields CDR1 MNHEY and CDR2 SVGAGI. CDR3 in amino acids: CASSYSKTGNYGYTF. The CDR3 DNA follows: TGTGCCAGCAGTTACTCGAAGACAGGGAACTATGGCTACACCTTC.

This clonotype was picked up many times. This chain joins TRBV27 and TRBJ2-2; unclear D gene. V dropped 3 bases and J dropped 6 bases, with 14 bases sitting between them. Germline V gives CDR1 MNHEY, CDR2 SMNVEV (reference sequence). The CDR3 covers 15 residues. In DNA, the CDR3 is TGTGCCAGCAGTTTCTTCGGGCTTCCCCCCGGGGAGCTGTTTTTT. Residues: CASSFFGLPPGELFF.

This clonotype was seen at least ten times. J is TRBJ1-1 and V is TRBV6-1; the D is unclear. The CDR3 totals 11 residues. Germline assignment: CDR1 MNHNS and CDR2 SASEGT. Trimming cost V 10 bases and J 5 bases, with 11 bases left between them. DNA of the CDR3: TGTGCCACCGCGTCGCGGACTGAAGCTTTCTTT. The encoded protein is CATASRTEAFF.

This rearrangement joins TRBV28 to TRBJ2-7; 14 nucleotides align to TRBD2. The CDR3 is 15 amino acids. V dropped 5 bases and J dropped 4; count of bases not matched to a gene: 4. From germline, CDR1 is MDHEN and CDR2 SYDVKM. In DNA form, the CDR3 reads TGTGCCAGCAGTGGACTAGCGGGAGGCAATTACGAGCAGTACTTC. Amino acids: CASSGLAGGNYEQYF.

This clonotype was observed a handful of times. The rearrangement links TRBV7-9 to TRBJ2-4; TRBD2 matches 9 bases. This CDR3 comprises 17 residues. Trimming at V came to 0 bases and at J to 6 bases, leaving 9 bases not matched to a gene. Germline CDR1 reads SEHNR; CDR2 reads FQNEAQ (reference sequence). The CDR3 region has the DNA TGTGCCAGCAGCTTAGCTAGCGGGAGTTCTGCTGGAAACATTCAGTACTTC. It encodes CASSLASGSSAGNIQYF.

This clonotype was seen at least ten times. This chain connects TRBV20-1 to TRBJ2-1; 14 bases are a match to TRBD2. Germline V gene data show CDR1 as DFQATT and CDR2 as SNEGSKA (reference sequence). The CDR3 runs to 15 residues. The V gene end was trimmed by 3 bases and the J gene end by 6 bases; junction bases not matched to a gene: 4. The chain's CDR3 is CSARGGLAGVNEQFF. The CDR3 coding sequence is TGCAGTGCTAGGGGGGGACTAGCGGGAGTCAATGAGCAGTTCTTC.

This chain uses TRBV10-1 with TRBJ2-7, with D perhaps being TRBD1 or TRBD2 (5 bases each). The CDR3 is 18 amino acids. Germline loops: CDR1 WNHNN, CDR2 SYGVQD (reference sequence). CDR3: CADKFGATAAPISYEQYF. CDR3 bases: TGCGCAGATAAATTCGGGGCCACTGCGGCCCCTATTTCCTACGAGCAGTACTTC.

This chain links TRBV6-1 with TRBJ2-5, with 9 bases lining up with TRBD1. The junction had 16 bases not matched to a gene; V was cut back by 7 bases and J by 1 base. Germline CDR1 reads MNHNS; CDR2 reads SASEGT. The CDR3 totals 18 residues. The CDR3 spells CASTPTGGPHMPQETQYF. The CDR3 bases are TGTGCCAGCACACCAACAGGGGGCCCCCACATGCCCCAAGAGACCCAGTACTTC.

This clonotype was observed a few times. The chain couples TRBV9 to TRBJ2-1; 7 bases line up with TRBD1. V was pared by 5 bases and J by 0 bases, with 8 bases of the junction left unmatched. CDR3 length equals 16 residues. Germline CDR1 reads SGDLS; CDR2 reads YYNGEE. CDR3 in DNA: TGTGCCAGCAGTCCCCTCCGGGACAGCTCCTACAATGAGCAGTTCTTC. This encodes CASSPLRDSSYNEQFF.

In this sample, this clonotype turned up a few times. The chain couples TRBV20-1 to TRBJ2-4; TRBD2 might be the D (6 bases). Trimming removed 4 bases at V and 2 bases at J, with 9 bases between. Germline V CDR1 and CDR2: DFQATT, SNEGSKA (reference sequence). The CDR3 is made up of 13 amino acids. The CDR3 spells CSANGGTKNIQYF. The CDR3 DNA follows: TGCAGTGCTAACGGAGGGACCAAAAACATTCAGTACTTC.

This sequence joins TRBV5-1 and TRBJ1-1; 7 bases match TRBD1. From germline, CDR1 is SGHRS and CDR2 YFSETQ. The V segment lost 4 bases and the J segment 4 bases; nucleotides outside the gene matches: 13. The CDR3 has 16 amino acids. The CDR3: CASSLPLTGRSTEAFF. Written as DNA, the CDR3 is TGCGCCAGCAGCCTCCCTTTGACAGGGAGGAGCACTGAAGCTTTCTTT.

Ten or more counts support this clonotype. The rearrangement uses TRBV20-1 and TRBJ2-3, with 14 bases lining up with TRBD2. The CDR3 length is 18 residues. In germline, CDR1 is DFQATT, CDR2 SNEGSKA (reference sequence). V trimming: 4 bases; J trimming: 4 bases; junction bases outside the gene matches: 13. Here the CDR3 reads CSATTLGLAGVPPDTQYF. The CDR3 DNA is TGCAGTGCTACTACCTTGGGACTAGCGGGAGTCCCACCAGATACGCAGTATTTT.

In its sample, this clonotype was seen many times. The chain recombines TRBV7-9 with TRBJ2-5, with a weak D call TRBD1 (7 bases). The CDR3 is 16 amino acids. V gave up 4 bases and J gave up 2 bases, with 17 bases separating them. Germline V lookup: CDR1 SEHNR, CDR2 FQNEAQ (reference sequence). CDR3: CASSWEELTGQETQYF. CDR3 nucleotide sequence: TGTGCCAGCAGCTGGGAGGAGTTGACAGGGCAAGAGACCCAGTACTTC.

This clonotype was seen ten or more times. V usage is TRBV6-6 and J usage is TRBJ1-6; TRBD1 aligns across 7 bases. The CDR3 loop spans 14 amino acids. CDR1 MNHNY and CDR2 SVGAGI come from the germline V gene (reference sequence). The trim removed 2 bases at V and 7 bases at J, leaving 2 bases unmatched. The CDR3 region is CASSYGTANSPLHF. The CDR3 nucleotides read TGTGCCAGCAGTTACGGGACAGCAAATTCACCCCTCCACTTT.

This clonotype was observed a handful of times. This chain links TRBV7-9 with TRBJ1-1; D ambiguous. CDR3 length: 14 residues. The germline CDR1 and CDR2 sequences are SEHNR and FQNEAQ (reference sequence). Between the trimmed V and J ends, which lost 2 bases and 1 base, there was a span of 8 bases. CDR3 coding DNA: TGTGCCAGCAGCTTACAGGTAACGAACACTGAAGCTTTCTTT. It encodes CASSLQVTNTEAFF.

The sample holds many counts of this clonotype. The junction differs from germline at one of its ends, possibly a read error. The rearrangement uses TRBV24-1 and TRBJ2-2; 9 nucleotides line up with TRBD2. CDR3 size: 18 residues. Germline V CDR1 and CDR2: KGHDR, SFDVKD. CDR3 DNA sequence: TGTGCCACCAGCGATTTGAGGGGGGCTAGCGGGATTACCGGGGAGCTGTTTTTT. Translating it yields CATSDLRGASGITGELFF.

This clonotype was seen ten or more times. The chain links TRBV19 to TRBJ2-7; TRBD1 matches at 9 bases. Germline CDR1 is LNHDA and CDR2 is SQIVND (reference sequence). The V and J ends lost 6 bases and 3 bases, in that order; junction bases with no gene match: 3. This CDR3 is 13 amino acids long. CDR3 in amino acids: CASRRTGDYEQYF. The CDR3 DNA sequence: TGTGCCAGTAGGCGGACAGGGGACTACGAGCAGTACTTC.

This clonotype was counted a few times. A much bigger clone sits one base away, suggesting this may be a read error. The chain recombines TRBV18 with TRBJ2-5; D possibly matches TRBD1 or TRBD2 (5 bases each). The CDR3 has 15 amino acids. V lost 6 bases and J 5 bases, leaving 19 bases between the germline ends. Germline V gene data show CDR1 as KGHSH and CDR2 as LQKENI. As DNA, the CDR3 is TGTGCCAGCTCTCCTGGGACCGGAGAGTCCGAGACCCAGTACTTC. It codes for CASSPGTGESETQYF.

In this sample, this clonotype turned up many times. This chain links TRBV24-1 with TRBJ2-5; D possibly uses TRBD1 or TRBD2 (5 bases each). V lost 5 bases, J lost 3 bases, and 15 bases lay in between. Per germline, CDR1 KGHDR and CDR2 SFDVKD. The CDR3 runs to 15 residues. The CDR3, as DNA: TGTGCCACCAGTGCTCCCGAAGGGGACGAAGAGACCCAGTACTTC. Its protein is CATSAPEGDEETQYF.

Only a few counts were recorded for this clonotype. At one boundary the junction diverges from the germline segment, which might be a read error. The chain uses TRBV5-5 and TRBJ1-5, with D possibly matching TRBD1 (5 bases). CDR1 SGHKS and CDR2 YYEKEE come from the germline V gene (reference sequence). CDR3 length: 15 residues. CDR3 nucleotide sequence: TGTGCCAGCAGCGTGGGGCAGAATAGCACTCAGCCCCAGCATTTT. Translated: CASSVGQNSTQPQHF.

This clonotype was counted at least ten times. The chain is built from TRBV27 and TRBJ2-7; 7 nucleotides line up with TRBD2. With 8 bases clipped from V and 2 bases from J, the junction kept 9 bases outside the gene matches. Looked up from germline, CDR1 is MNHEY and CDR2 is SMNVEV (reference sequence). This CDR3 is built from 14 residues. The CDR3 sequence is CASRTGGPPYEQYF. Written as DNA, the CDR3 is TGTGCCAGCCGGACGGGAGGCCCTCCCTACGAGCAGTACTTC.

This clonotype was detected only a few times. A much larger clone differs from this one at a single base, so this may be a read error. Since the CDR3 does not end with the conserved phenylalanine or tryptophan, this likely comes from a read error. This chain uses TRBV15 with TRBJ2-7, with D hard to call. Germline V gene data show CDR1 as LNHNV and CDR2 as YYDKDF (reference sequence). CDR3 length equals 15 residues. Trimming removed 2 bases from V and 5 bases from J, with 16 bases in between. The CDR3: CATSRPRSGEHEQYL. The CDR3 DNA reads TGTGCCACCAGCAGACCTCGATCCGGAGAACACGAGCAGTACCTC.

This clonotype was picked up many times. The J gene is TRBJ2-1, the V gene TRBV28; weak D call: TRBD2 (5 bases). The CDR3 extends over 16 amino acids. The V gene lost 3 bases and the J gene lost 3 bases, with 15 bases spanning the gap. The V gene's germline CDR1 is MDHEN and CDR2 SYDVKM. The CDR3 nucleotides are TGTGCCAGCAGTTTTTCGGGGAACCAGAACTACAATGAGCAGTTCTTC. It translates to CASSFSGNQNYNEQFF.

This clonotype was counted many times. J is TRBJ2-7 and V is TRBV29-1; TRBD2 matches 7 bases. The CDR3 spans 12 residues. The ends lost 6 bases at V and 2 bases at J; junction bases unmatched: 4. Germline CDR1 and CDR2: SQVTM and ANQGSEA. As DNA, the CDR3 is TGCAGCGTGGGCGGGAGCACCTACGAGCAGTACTTC. Encoded protein: CSVGGSTYEQYF.

V usage is TRBV20-1 and J usage is TRBJ2-7, with D possibly being TRBD2 (12 bases). The germline gives CDR1 DFQATT, CDR2 SNEGSKA (reference sequence). This CDR3 spans 19 amino acids. Trimming removed 6 bases at V and 5 bases at J, with 35 bases between. For the CDR3, the DNA is TGCAGTGCCAAAGCCTCGGGACAGGGGGTGACTAGCGGGAGAAACGAGCAGTACTTC. Residues: CSAKASGQGVTSGRNEQYF.

This clonotype was observed at least ten times. The chain employs TRBV27 and TRBJ2-5; a possible D gene is TRBD2 (5 bases). Germline loops: CDR1 MNHEY, CDR2 SMNVEV (reference sequence). This CDR3 has 14 amino acids. The V end lost 4 bases, the J end lost 4 bases, and 13 bases lay between the germline ends. As DNA, the CDR3 is TGTGCCAGCAGTTCTCAGCGGTTTAGAGAGACCCAGTACTTC. The encoded protein is CASSSQRFRETQYF.

This clonotype showed up many times. This chain uses TRBV18 with TRBJ2-7; 7 bases match TRBD1. Looked up from germline, CDR1 is KGHSH and CDR2 is LQKENI. Unmatched junction bases numbered 11, after V lost 6 bases and J lost 0 bases. The CDR3 is made up of 16 amino acids. The CDR3 sequence is CASSNNQGVLSYEQYF. The CDR3 DNA sequence: TGTGCCAGCTCGAATAACCAGGGGGTCCTCTCCTACGAGCAGTACTTC.